This T cell receptor (beta chain) was sequenced during a study of response to subunit inactivated influenza vaccine. There are 16 residues in the CDR3. Trimming took 4 bases from V and 0 from J, leaving 10 bases between them. Germline V gene data show CDR1 as LGHDT and CDR2 as YNNKEL (reference sequence). TCRdb analysed the RT-PCR reads with MiXCR anew, one entry per CDR3 protein. The table has about 540,000 distinct CDR3 sequences, approximately 24% seen once. This clonotype was seen a handful of times. This sample was shared with a second study, whose subject was T cells expressing NK-cell markers. That study reports: A 5'RACE template switching approach incorporating UMIs was used to make TCR beta cDNA. Obtained from sorted CD3+CD56+NKG2C+, CD3+CD56+NKG2C- and CD3+CD56-NKG2C+ T cells were the TCR beta repertoires. The contribution of dominant NKG2C+ clonotypes to CD8+ T cells in roughly six donors was roughly 1.0-7.5%.

The input for sequencing was CD4+ T cells sorted from PBMCs, taken roughly 12 days after vaccination. The chain uses TRBV3-1 and TRBJ2-6; the D is unclear. The source is a man in his fifties who received an inactivated influenza vaccine. CDR3 in amino acids: CASSPLTASGANVLTF. CDR3 nucleotides: TGTGCCAGCAGCCCACTCACGGCCTCTGGGGCCAACGTCCTGACTTTC.